The rows below give T cell receptor beta chains drawn from one sample of a study of control samples from healthy donors and cancer patients. Clones were sequenced by immunoSEQ multiplex PCR, and TCRdb holds only the in-frame ones, with some missing. The sample includes 90,000 to 130,000 clones, roughly 90% of them seen just once. Sequencing input: PBMCs. The receptors were gathered from a woman in her fifties or sixties with lung cancer. The conserved cysteine and the conserved F or W are not part of the CDR3 here. Fields, in order: CDR3 protein, J gene, V gene.

ASSWKKKRGNTGELF,TRBJ2-2,TRBV5-6
GIEGQGTPYEQY,TRBJ2-7,TRBV29-1
ASSPGQDLHKNIQY,TRBJ2-4,TRBV7-9
AWSGDSSGNTIY,TRBJ1-3,TRBV30
ASSPGTEEKLF,TRBJ1-4,TRBV18
ASSLVGYIQGMDTEAF,TRBJ1-1,TRBV5-6
ASSPLLPGLSIQETQY,TRBJ2-5,TRBV7-2
ASSPPGGAVQETQY,TRBJ2-5,TRBV18
ASSSNRGEAGY,TRBJ2-3,TRBV6-5
ASSFTGNNQPQH,TRBJ1-5,TRBV27
ASSSQGYEQY,TRBJ2-7,TRBV7-9
ASCDLGTGLRRAF,TRBJ1-1,TRBV27
ATSDPLLAYNEQF,TRBJ2-1,TRBV24-1
ASSELGLGFRYGYT,TRBJ1-2,TRBV6-1
ASSLEGLTNEKLF,TRBJ1-4,TRBV5-1
ASSLSGGYEQY,TRBJ2-7,TRBV27
ASSYNEQGAIDIQY,TRBJ2-4,TRBV6-2/TRBV6-3
ASSPPSGSTDTQY,TRBJ2-3,TRBV18
AISERQGANTGELF,TRBJ2-2,TRBV10-3
ATSDHSGATYNEQF,TRBJ2-1,TRBV24-1
ASSVQGNTEAF,TRBJ1-1,TRBV9
ATSDSHRRDSRSYNEQF,TRBJ2-1,TRBV24-1
ASSSNVGSLHEQF,TRBJ2-1,TRBV6-2/TRBV6-3
ASSMGSSGNTIY,TRBJ1-3,TRBV19
ASSGQNYGYT,TRBJ1-2,TRBV5-6
ASGPGGNEQF,TRBJ2-1,TRBV12-5
ASSIEGNTIY,TRBJ1-3,TRBV19
ASSPEGVDYEQY,TRBJ2-7,TRBV11-1
ASNWDGSGDTQY,TRBJ2-3,TRBV9
ASTPPGTANYGYT,TRBJ1-2,TRBV18
ASSRQFRGANEKLF,TRBJ1-4,TRBV4-1
ASSLAGVENTQY,TRBJ2-3,TRBV5-4
ASSFPGRLTDTQY,TRBJ2-3,TRBV5-6
ASSFATSGRAYSTDTQY,TRBJ2-3,TRBV7-3
ASSVASPSFSNTGELF,TRBJ2-2,TRBV6-1
ASSFTGLYGYT,TRBJ1-2,TRBV27
ASSTEQGVNEQY,TRBJ2-7,TRBV19
ASSLGGQGAFNGYT,TRBJ1-2,TRBV7-2
ASSMQGEDGYT,TRBJ1-2,TRBV19
ASSLLNEQF,TRBJ2-1,TRBV5-1
ASSMRAGGYNEQF,TRBJ2-1,TRBV5-4
ASSERTGNQPQH,TRBJ1-5,TRBV6-1
ASSTRGPQH,TRBJ1-5,TRBV19
ASSQDTGAANSYEQY,TRBJ2-7,TRBV4-1
ASHRDTASNYGYT,TRBJ1-2,TRBV19
ASTQGLNTEAF,TRBJ1-1,TRBV19
ASSLASGRPTGELF,TRBJ2-2,TRBV7-3
ASGIQDNQPQH,TRBJ1-5,TRBV12-5
ASSQGQVMNTEAF,TRBJ1-1,TRBV4-1
ASSQKTGSYT,TRBJ1-2,TRBV4-2
ASSPARALEGEKLF,TRBJ1-4,TRBV21-1
ASSLALGLYNEQF,TRBJ2-1,TRBV7-9
ASREQGLNSPLH,TRBJ1-6,TRBV6-6
ASSVRDRTDTQY,TRBJ2-3,TRBV9
ARTAGTSGRARTGELF,TRBJ2-2,TRBV2
ASSQYTGTGVMAQY,TRBJ2-7,TRBV3-1/TRBV3-2
ASSLASGVLGDTQY,TRBJ2-3,TRBV7-9
ASSPTWDRGRDGYT,TRBJ1-2,TRBV3-1/TRBV3-2
ASSLQGPPNTEAF,TRBJ1-1,TRBV5-1